This entry lists 2 T cell receptor beta chains sequenced from one sample in a study of T cell responses to AZD1222 COVID-19 vaccine. Measured with immunoSEQ multiplex PCR; TCRdb has only the in-frame clones, and not every one. Among 75,000 to 100,000 clones listed, 92% were seen once. The sequences come from peripheral blood, collected 28 days after the second AZD1222 dose. Every receptor here comes from an adult who received the AZD1222 COVID-19 vaccine.

The chain recombines TRBV21-1 with TRBJ1-5; TRBD1, the D gene given by the table, was not confirmed from the DNA. TRBV21-1 is described as a pseudogene. The CDR3 is 16 amino acids. Written as DNA, the CDR3 is TGTGCCAGCAGCCTAGGACAGGGTAATAGCAATCAGCCCCAGCATTTT. Residues: CASSLGQGNSNQPQHF.

The chain couples TRBV5-1 to TRBJ2-1, with 7 bases fitting TRBD1. This CDR3 region has 16 residues. The ends lost 0 bases at V and 4 bases at J; junction bases unmatched: 7. Germline CDR1 SGHRS, CDR2 YFSETQ. The CDR3 is CASSLEQGLGYNEQFF. The DNA for the CDR3 is TGCGCCAGCAGCTTGGAACAGGGGTTGGGATACAATGAGCAGTTCTTC. The whole variable domain, remainder taken from reference TRBV5-1 and TRBJ2-1, is KAGVTQTPRYLIKTRGQQVTLSCSPISGHRSVSWYQQTPGQGLQFLFEYFSETQRNKGNFPGRFSGRQFSNSRSEMNVSTLELGDSALYLCASSLEQGLGYNEQFFGPGTRLTVL.